What follows are 13 T cell receptor beta chains derived from one specimen sequenced in a study of blood T cell repertoires in COVID-19. Profiling relied on immunoSEQ multiplex PCR, and the TCRdb table lists in-frame clones only, not all of them. Found here are 100,000 to 150,000 clones, 65% to 90% of them singletons; the top ten hold roughly a quarter. The sequenced material came from peripheral blood. The source of these receptors is a woman of 80 years or more with acute or convalescent COVID-19.

The chain joins TRBV6-5 to TRBJ1-6; TRBD1 is a possible D gene (6 bases). This CDR3 has 15 residues. Germline V CDR1 and CDR2: MNHEY, SVGAGI. V gave up 6 bases and J gave up 4 bases, with 13 bases separating them. CDR3 DNA sequence: TGTGCCAGCAGCTGGAACAGGGCATATAATTCACCCCTCCACTTT. Protein: CASSWNRAYNSPLHF.

The rearrangement uses TRBV19 and TRBJ1-6; D is perhaps TRBD1 (6 bases). Between the trimmed V and J ends, which lost 7 bases and 3 bases, there was a span of 13 bases. Germline loops: CDR1 LNHDA, CDR2 SQIVND (reference sequence). The CDR3 is 15 residues long. DNA of the CDR3: TGTGCCAGTAATTATGGACAGAGCTATAATTCACCCCTCCACTTT. Residues: CASNYGQSYNSPLHF. The full variable domain, rest sourced from reference TRBV19 and TRBJ1-6, is DGGITQSPKYLFRKEGQNVTLSCEQNLNHDAMYWYRQDPGQGLRLIYYSQIVNDFQKGDIAEGYSVSREKKESFPLTVTSAQKNPTAFYLCASNYGQSYNSPLHFGNGTRLTVT.

V is TRBV2 and J is TRBJ1-2; D might be TRBD1 (5 bases). Germline V gives CDR1 SNHLY, CDR2 FYNNEI. V lost 10 bases and J 6 bases, leaving 21 bases between the germline ends. The CDR3 spans 14 residues. CDR3 coding DNA: TGTGCCACCACCCCCGGGAGAGGGGATCATGGCTACACCTTC. Amino acids: CATTPGRGDHGYTF.

V and J are TRBV5-1 and TRBJ1-2; the D gene is possibly TRBD1 (5 bases). Trimming left V 4 bases short and J 8 bases short, with 12 bases between. This CDR3 region has 12 residues. Germline lookup yields CDR1 SGHRS and CDR2 YFSETQ. Here the CDR3 DNA reads TGCGCCAGCAGCCCTCCAGGGCTCGGCTACACCTTC. Amino acid sequence: CASSPPGLGYTF.

The sample holds a few counts of this clone. V is TRBV5-1 and J is TRBJ1-1; TRBD1 aligns across 7 bases. Trimming removed 4 bases from V and 6 bases from J; junction bases left unmatched: 9. CDR1 is SGHRS and CDR2 is YFSETQ in the germline V gene. The CDR3 has 14 amino acids. The CDR3 loop is CASSPDRMGPEAFF. The CDR3, as DNA: TGCGCCAGCAGCCCGGACAGGATGGGGCCTGAAGCTTTCTTT.

Only one count was recorded for this clone. The chain uses TRBV5-5 and TRBJ2-7; 7 bases map to TRBD1. The CDR3 covers 15 residues. Trimming took 2 bases from V and 2 from J; bases not matched to a gene: 7. Germline CDR1 reads SGHKS; CDR2 reads YYEKEE (reference sequence). In nucleotides, the CDR3 is TGTGCCAGCAGCTTCTCCGGGACAGAAGCCTACGAGCAGTACGTC. This translates into CASSFSGTEAYEQYV.

The chain recombines TRBV6-5 with TRBJ1-5; 7 positions agree with TRBD1. This CDR3 has 16 residues. J lost 4 bases, V lost 0 bases, and 6 bases had no gene match. In germline, CDR1 is MNHEY, CDR2 SVGAGI. The CDR3 nucleotides are TGTGCCAGCAGTTACTCGAATAGGGGGCGAAATCAGCCCCAGCATTTT. It yields the protein CASSYSNRGRNQPQHF.

This clone was seen just once. The chain combines TRBV5-1 with TRBJ1-3; 9 bases fit TRBD1. The CDR3 is 16 amino acids. The V gene end was trimmed by 3 bases and the J gene end by 4 bases; junction bases not matched to a gene: 8. Per the germline V gene, CDR1 is SGHRS and CDR2 is YFSETQ. DNA for the CDR3: TGCGCCAGCAGCTCGGGAGGACAGGGGACGGGAAACACCATATATTTT. Its translation: CASSSGGQGTGNTIYF.

The chain has TRBV14 and TRBJ1-1; D uncertain. The CDR3 sequence is 13 residues long. Germline V gene sequence: CDR1 SGHDN, CDR2 FVKESK. V lost 2 bases and J 5 bases, leaving 9 bases between the germline ends. CDR3 in DNA: TGTGCCAGCAGCCAATTCGGAGCAACTGAAGCTTTCTTT. This translates into CASSQFGATEAFF.

The chain recombines TRBV18 with TRBJ1-1, with D uncertain. CDR3 size: 14 residues. The V end lost 5 bases, the J end lost 3 bases, and 13 bases lay between the germline ends. Germline V gene lookup returns CDR1 KGHSH and CDR2 LQKENI. The DNA of the CDR3 is TGTGCCAGCTCAGCCGGCGGCGGGGACACTGAAGCTTTCTTT. As protein: CASSAGGGDTEAFF.

This chain connects TRBV2 to TRBJ1-6, with TRBD1 as a possible D gene (5 bases). Trimming removed 4 bases from V and 11 bases from J, with 15 bases in between. The CDR3 runs 14 residues. CDR1 is SNHLY, CDR2 FYNNEI, per germline. CDR3 sequence reads: CASSGWQGRPPLHF. In nucleotides, the CDR3 is TGTGCCAGCAGTGGATGGCAGGGAAGGCCACCCCTCCACTTT.

This sequence joins TRBV7-3 and TRBJ1-1, with D perhaps TRBD1 (6 bases). V lost 6 bases and J 2 bases, leaving 10 bases between the germline ends. Looked up from germline, CDR1 is SGHTA and CDR2 is FQGTGA. This CDR3 region has 13 residues. CDR3 amino acids: CASSTTGNTEAFF. The CDR3 DNA follows: TGTGCCAGCAGTACGACAGGAAACACTGAAGCTTTCTTT. Based on the CDR3 plus reference TRBV7-3 and TRBJ1-1, the full variable domain is GAGVSQTPSNKVTEKGKYVELRCDPISGHTALYWYRQSLGQGPEFLIYFQGTGAADDSGLPNDRFFAVRPEGSVSTLKIQRTERGDSAVYLCASSTTGNTEAFFGQGTRLTVV.

V and J are TRBV7-9 and TRBJ2-5, with 12 bases aligning to TRBD1. The CDR3 is 15 residues long. V trimming: 5 bases; J trimming: 5 bases; junction bases outside the gene matches: 6. Germline CDR1 reads SEHNR; CDR2 reads FQNEAQ (reference sequence). This CDR3 is CASSVGQGAGETQYF. The CDR3 DNA is TGTGCCAGCAGCGTGGGACAGGGGGCCGGGGAGACCCAGTACTTC.